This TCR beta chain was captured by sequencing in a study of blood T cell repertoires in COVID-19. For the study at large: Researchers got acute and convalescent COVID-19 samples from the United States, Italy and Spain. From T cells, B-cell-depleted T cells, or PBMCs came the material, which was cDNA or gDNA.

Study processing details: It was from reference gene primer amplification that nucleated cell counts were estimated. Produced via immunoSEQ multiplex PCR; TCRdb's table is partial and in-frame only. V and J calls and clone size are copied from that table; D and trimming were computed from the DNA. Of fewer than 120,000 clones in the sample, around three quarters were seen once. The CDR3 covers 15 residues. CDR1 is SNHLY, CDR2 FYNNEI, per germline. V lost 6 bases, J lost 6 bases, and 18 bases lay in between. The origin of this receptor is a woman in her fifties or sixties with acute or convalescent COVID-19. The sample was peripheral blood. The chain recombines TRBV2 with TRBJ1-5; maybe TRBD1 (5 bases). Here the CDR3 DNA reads TGTGCCAGCAGCCTGGGAGGCAGGGTAGGTCAGCCCCAGCATTTT. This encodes CASSLGGRVGQPQHF.